This T cell receptor (beta chain) emerged from a study of blood T cell repertoires in COVID-19. Whole-study context: Sources were T cells, B-cell-depleted T cells, or PBMCs; the material itself was cDNA or gDNA.

Using immunoSEQ multiplex PCR, the repertoire was profiled, and TCRdb retains in-frame clones only, with some absent. The sample consists of about 270,000 clones, about 89% of them appearing once. Per the germline V gene, CDR1 is SGHRS and CDR2 is YFSETQ. V trimming: 2 bases; J trimming: 4 bases; junction bases outside the gene matches: 1. The CDR3 totals 15 residues. In terms of age and location, participants ranged from roughly 18 to 95 years and lived in fewer than 30 US areas. Participants reported their clinical history, and cohort assignment relied on those reports. Sequencing used PBMCs or T cells enriched from blood (not recorded which). This receptor was identified in a young woman who had recovered from COVID-19. The rearrangement links TRBV5-1 to TRBJ2-3; TRBD2 matches at 13 bases. CDR3 nucleotides: TGCGCCAGCAGCTTCGGGACTAGCGGGGCAGATACGCAGTATTTT. It translates to CASSFGTSGADTQYF.